What follows are 8 T cell receptor beta chains derived from one specimen sequenced in a study of T cell responses to AZD1222 COVID-19 vaccine (dated by TCRdb to the early 2020s). Receptor libraries were prepared by the immunoSEQ multiplex PCR assay. This is the immuneACCESS table as TCRdb keeps it, with only in-frame sequences that have V and J called. A part of the clones is gone; compared with another copy, unresolved V genes explain less than half, and the rest is unexplained. Here the sample has tens of thousands of clones; just over 90% occur a single time. The biggest ten clones account for 20% to 25% of the sample. The intended sense of this specimen's time point label: baseline before first vaccination. The material was peripheral blood, obtained on day 0 of AZD1222 vaccination. Receptor source: an adult in good health.

The rearrangement links TRBV6-6 to TRBJ1-5, with 7 bases identical to TRBD1. CDR1 is MNHNY and CDR2 is SVGAGI in the germline V gene (reference sequence). The CDR3 length is 14 residues. V gave up 8 bases and J gave up 5 bases; unmatched junction bases: 9. The DNA for the CDR3 is TGTGCCAGCCAGACAGGGAGCGTCGATCAGCCCCAGCATTTT. It yields the protein CASQTGSVDQPQHF.

The V and J genes are TRBV5-1 and TRBJ1-3; D is unclear. The CDR3 spans 15 residues. Germline-derived CDR1 and CDR2 are SGHRS and YFSETQ. V lost 0 bases and J 0 bases, leaving 7 bases between the germline ends. The CDR3 spells CASSLGEFSGNTIYF. The CDR3 DNA reads as TGCGCCAGCAGCTTGGGGGAATTCTCTGGAAACACCATATATTTT.

V is TRBV2 and J is TRBJ2-7; D is possibly TRBD1 (6 bases). Germline V gives CDR1 SNHLY, CDR2 FYNNEI. Trimming stripped 6 bases from V and 1 base from J, with 13 bases between. The CDR3 loop spans 14 amino acids. The CDR3 loop reads CASRGRGHSYEQYF. In DNA, the CDR3 is TGTGCCAGCAGGGGCCGGGGACATTCCTACGAGCAGTACTTC.

The chain uses TRBV5-4 and TRBJ1-1; D call uncertain. CDR1 is SGHNT and CDR2 is YYREEE in the germline V gene (reference sequence). Trimming pared 4 bases from V and 0 bases from J, leaving 7 bases between. This CDR3 comprises 13 residues. The CDR3 loop is CASSASLNTEAFF. CDR3 sequence (DNA): TGTGCCAGCAGCGCGAGTTTGAACACTGAAGCTTTCTTT.

This clone was seen just once. J is TRBJ2-7 and V is TRBV7-2, with D possibly being TRBD2 (5 bases). This CDR3 is 14 amino acids long. V lost 4 bases, J lost 6 bases, and 16 bases lay in between. Germline CDR1 and CDR2: SGHTA and FQGNSA. Here the CDR3 reads CASSSRVGSGEQYF. The CDR3 nucleotides are TGTGCCAGCAGCTCAAGAGTGGGGAGCGGCGAGCAGTACTTC.

The rearrangement joins TRBV7-2 to TRBJ1-4; D is undetermined. V gave up 3 bases and J gave up 5 bases, with 10 bases separating them. This CDR3 comprises 14 residues. In germline, CDR1 is SGHTA, CDR2 FQGNSA. The CDR3 loop reads CASSLPGLNEKLFF. The CDR3 DNA reads as TGTGCCAGCAGCTTGCCAGGATTAAATGAAAAACTGTTTTTT.

This rearrangement joins TRBV5-1 to TRBJ1-2; 7 bases are a match to TRBD1. The CDR3 runs 13 residues. V lost 4 bases to trimming and J lost 4 bases; unmatched junction nucleotides: 4. CDR1 and CDR2 (germline): SGHRS, YFSETQ. The CDR3 spells CASSRDSFYGYTF. The CDR3 nucleotides read TGCGCCAGCAGCCGGGACAGCTTCTATGGCTACACCTTC.

The chain recombines TRBV5-4 with TRBJ1-2; 7 bases are shared with TRBD1. Germline V lookup: CDR1 SGHNT, CDR2 YYREEE (reference sequence). J was trimmed by 6 bases and V by 0 bases; bases with no gene match: 8. CDR3 length: 15 amino acids. CDR3 sequence reads: CASSLEHRGGNGYTF. CDR3 DNA: TGTGCCAGCAGCTTGGAGCACAGGGGAGGAAATGGCTACACCTTC.